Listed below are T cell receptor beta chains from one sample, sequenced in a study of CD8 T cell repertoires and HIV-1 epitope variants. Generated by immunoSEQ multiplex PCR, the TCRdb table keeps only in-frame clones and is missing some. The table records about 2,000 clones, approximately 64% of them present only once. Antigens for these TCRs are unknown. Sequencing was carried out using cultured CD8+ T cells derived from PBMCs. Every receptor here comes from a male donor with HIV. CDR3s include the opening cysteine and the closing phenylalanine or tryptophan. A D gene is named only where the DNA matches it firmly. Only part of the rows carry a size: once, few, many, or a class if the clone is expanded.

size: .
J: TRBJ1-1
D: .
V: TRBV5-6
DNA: TGTGCCAGCAGCTTGGCAGGGGAGAACACTGAAGCTTTCTTT
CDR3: CASSLAGENTEAFF

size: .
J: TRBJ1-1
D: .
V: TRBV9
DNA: TGTGCCAGCAGCGCAACAGGAGACATGAACACTGAAGCTTTCTTT
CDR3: CASSATGDMNTEAFF

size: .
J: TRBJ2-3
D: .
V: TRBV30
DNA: TGTGCCTGGAGTGGTGAGGTTGTTGGCGATACGCAGTATTTT
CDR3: CAWSGEVVGDTQYF

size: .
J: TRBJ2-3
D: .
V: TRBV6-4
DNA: TGTGCCAGCAGTGACTCGAAAGGGGTCCCTCTTAAGTATTTT
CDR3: CASSDSKGVPLKYF

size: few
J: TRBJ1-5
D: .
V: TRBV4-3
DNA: TGCGCCAGCAGCCAAGAGGTGAATCAGCCCCAGCATTTT
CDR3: CASSQEVNQPQHF

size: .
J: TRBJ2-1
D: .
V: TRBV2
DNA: TGTGCCAGCAGTGAAGTGCTACCCGGTAGCTCCTACAATAATGAGCAGTTCTTC
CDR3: CASSEVLPGSSYNNEQFF

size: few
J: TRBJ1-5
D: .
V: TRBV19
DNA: TGTGCCAGTACTATTTTTAATGGCAATCAGCCCCAGCATTTT
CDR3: CASTIFNGNQPQHF

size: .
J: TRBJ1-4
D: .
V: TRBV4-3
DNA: TGCGCCAGCAGCCAAGAGCAGGGGTTAAATGAAAAACTGTTTTTT
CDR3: CASSQEQGLNEKLFF

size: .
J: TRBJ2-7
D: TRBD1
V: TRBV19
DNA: TGTGCCAGTAGTACCGGGACAGGGCCGATACAATACGAGCAGTACTTC
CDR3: CASSTGTGPIQYEQYF

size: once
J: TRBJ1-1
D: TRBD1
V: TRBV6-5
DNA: TGTGCCAGCAGTTACTCGACAGGGGGCAACGCTGAAGCTTTCTTT
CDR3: CASSYSTGGNAEAFF

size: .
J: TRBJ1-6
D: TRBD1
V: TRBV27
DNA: TGTGCCAGCAGGCCAGGGGGGAATTCACCCCTCCACTTT
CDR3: CASRPGGNSPLHF

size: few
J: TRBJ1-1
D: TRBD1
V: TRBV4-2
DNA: TGTGCCAGCAGCCAAGGGGACAGGGGGCCCACTGAAGCTTTCTTT
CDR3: CASSQGDRGPTEAFF

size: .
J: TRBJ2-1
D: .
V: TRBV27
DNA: TGTGCCAGCAGTTTAAGCGGATCGAGCTCCTACAATGAGCAGTTCTTC
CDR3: CASSLSGSSSYNEQFF

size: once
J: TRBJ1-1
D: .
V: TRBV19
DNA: TGTGCCAGTAGTTTTGCCGGTACAGGGCGGCTCGAAGAAGCTTTCTTT
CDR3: CASSFAGTGRLEEAFF

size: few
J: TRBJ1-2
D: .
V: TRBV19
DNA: TGTGCCAGTAGTATTAGGAACAGGGCGTGGGGCTACACCTTC
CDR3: CASSIRNRAWGYTF

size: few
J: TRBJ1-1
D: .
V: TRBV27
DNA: TGTGCCAGCAGTCCTCCCGGGCCTTTTTCGCCTGAAGCTTTCTTT
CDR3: CASSPPGPFSPEAFF

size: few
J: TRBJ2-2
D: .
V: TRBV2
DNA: TGTGCCAGCAGCACCGGGACTGGCTCCTGGGAGCTGTTTTTT
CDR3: CASSTGTGSWELFF

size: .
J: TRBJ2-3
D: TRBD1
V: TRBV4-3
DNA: TGCGCCAGCAGCCAAGGCTGGACAGGGTTCTCAGATACGCAGTATTTT
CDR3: CASSQGWTGFSDTQYF

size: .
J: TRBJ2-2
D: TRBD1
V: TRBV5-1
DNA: TGCGCCAGCAGCCCTGGGACAGCGAACACCGGGGAGCTGTTTTTT
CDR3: CASSPGTANTGELFF

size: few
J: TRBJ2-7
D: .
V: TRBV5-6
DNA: TGTGCCAGCAGCTCGTTACATCTATACGAGCAGTACTTC
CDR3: CASSSLHLYEQYF

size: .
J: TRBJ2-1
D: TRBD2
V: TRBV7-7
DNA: TGTGCCAGCAGCCCAATACCGACTAGCGGGGGGCCTTCCTACAATGAGCAGTTCTTC
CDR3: CASSPIPTSGGPSYNEQFF

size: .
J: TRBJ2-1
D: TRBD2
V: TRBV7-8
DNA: TGTGCCAGCAGCTTCCTAGCGGGAGTATTTGATGAGCAGTTCTTC
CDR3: CASSFLAGVFDEQFF

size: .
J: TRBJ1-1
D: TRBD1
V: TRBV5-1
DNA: TGCGCCAGCAGCTTGGCCAACAGGGGAAACACTGAAGCTTTCTTT
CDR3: CASSLANRGNTEAFF

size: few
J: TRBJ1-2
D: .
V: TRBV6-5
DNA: TGTGCCAGCAGTGATCTGACAGTTAACTATGGCTACACCTTC
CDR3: CASSDLTVNYGYTF

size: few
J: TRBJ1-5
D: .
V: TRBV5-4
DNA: TGTGCCAGCAGCTATGGACAGAGCAATCAGCCCCAGCATTTT
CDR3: CASSYGQSNQPQHF

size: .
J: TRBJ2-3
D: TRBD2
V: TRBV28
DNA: TGTGCCAGCAGTTTCGGACTAGCGGGAGGCAGCACAGATACGCAGTATTTT
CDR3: CASSFGLAGGSTDTQYF

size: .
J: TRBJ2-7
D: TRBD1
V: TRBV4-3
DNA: TGCGCCAGCAGCCCGCGGACAGGGTTCGAGCAGTACTTC
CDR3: CASSPRTGFEQYF

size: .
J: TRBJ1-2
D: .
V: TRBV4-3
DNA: TGCGCCAGCAGCCAAGATGGGACCTATGGCTACACCTTC
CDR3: CASSQDGTYGYTF

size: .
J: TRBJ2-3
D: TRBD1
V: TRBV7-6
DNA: TGTGCCAGCACCACGCGACAGGGGGCGACGGATACGCAGTATTTT
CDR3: CASTTRQGATDTQYF

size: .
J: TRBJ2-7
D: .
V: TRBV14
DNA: TGTGCCAGCAGCCAAGTTGCGGGGATCTACGAGCAGTACTTC
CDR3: CASSQVAGIYEQYF

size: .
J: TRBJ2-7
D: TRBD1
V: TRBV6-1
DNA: TGTGCCAGCAGTCAACAGGGGGCAGGATCGGAGGAGCAGTACTTC
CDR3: CASSQQGAGSEEQYF

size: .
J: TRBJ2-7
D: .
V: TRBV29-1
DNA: TGCAGCGTTGAAGATCAGGATCTCATGGGGGAGCAGTACTTC
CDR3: CSVEDQDLMGEQYF

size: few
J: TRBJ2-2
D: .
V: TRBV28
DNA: TGTGCCAGCAGTTTGTGGGCGGAAGGGTCCACCGGGGAGCTGTTTTTT
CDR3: CASSLWAEGSTGELFF

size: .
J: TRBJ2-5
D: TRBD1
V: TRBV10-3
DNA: TGTGCCATCAGTGCGGGACAGGGGGATGGTGAGACCCAGTACTTC
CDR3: CAISAGQGDGETQYF

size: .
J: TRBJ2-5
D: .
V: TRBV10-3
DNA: TGTGCCATCAGTGAGGGGGGAAACCAGTACTTC
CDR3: CAISEGGNQYF

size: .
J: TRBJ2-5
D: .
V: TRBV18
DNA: TGTGCCAGCTCACCCGAGGGAGAGACCCAGTACTTC
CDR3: CASSPEGETQYF

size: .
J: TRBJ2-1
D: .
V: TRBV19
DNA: TGTGCCAGTAGTATCTGGTCGTGGGATGAGCAGTTCTTC
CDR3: CASSIWSWDEQFF

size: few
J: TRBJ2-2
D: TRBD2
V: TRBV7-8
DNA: TGTGCCAGCAGCTTCTCTAGCGGGAACACCGGGGAGCTGTTTTTT
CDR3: CASSFSSGNTGELFF